The clone carrying this TCR beta chain was counted at least ten times. What it recognizes is unknown. TCRdb ran MiXCR on the 5' RACE reads and lists one entry per CDR3 protein. The table includes fewer than 750,000 distinct CDR3 sequences, 19% detected once. The data derive from a study of CD8 T cells in ankylosing spondylitis. Study-wide findings and caveats: What seemed typical of ankylosing spondylitis blood was a TCR beta motif built from 8 or 9 highly homologous variants.

The CDR3 has 15 amino acids. CDR1 SGHDT and CDR2 YYEEEE come from the germline V gene. Deletions cut 6 bases from V and 2 bases from J, with 17 bases between. Sequencing input: blood, either unsorted or a sorted T cell fraction (not recorded which). The origin of this receptor is a male donor with ankylosing spondylitis. This chain uses TRBV5-6 with TRBJ1-2, with unresolved D. The CDR3 DNA follows: TGTGCCAGCACCGGGGTCGCTTTGACGAACTATGGCTACACCTTC. The encoded protein is CASTGVALTNYGYTF.